The 21 T cell receptor beta chains in this list originate from one sample, sequenced in a study of T cell clones after liver transplantation (dated by TCRdb to the late 2010s). Library prep was done by the immunoSEQ multiplex PCR assay. This immuneACCESS table, as held by TCRdb, lists in-frame sequences with V and J called but not all clones. Of the missing ones, under half trace to an unresolved V gene in checked studies; the others have no known cause. Across this sample there are around 77,000 clones, with about 80% seen only once. The ten top clones hold roughly 0.87% of the sample. The sample here was CD4+ T cells from blood, taken 12 months after liver transplant. The source of these receptors is a human patient who received a liver transplant. Some T cells may derive from the graft donor when a transplant has been performed.

V and J are TRBV7-2 and TRBJ1-5, with 9 positions matching TRBD1. Germline CDR1 and CDR2: SGHTA and FQGNSA. The V gene end was trimmed by 4 bases and the J gene end by 6 bases; junction bases not matched to a gene: 7. The CDR3 loop spans 15 amino acids. The CDR3 reads CASSSKGTGSQPQHF. CDR3 coding DNA: TGTGCCAGCAGCTCAAAAGGGACAGGGAGTCAGCCCCAGCATTTT.

This clone is classed as medium-sized. The chain joins TRBV7-9 to TRBJ1-2; maybe TRBD1 (5 bases). Trimming pared 1 base from V and 4 bases from J, leaving 7 bases between. The CDR3 length is 13 residues. Germline assignment: CDR1 SEHNR and CDR2 FQNEAQ (reference sequence). CDR3 bases: TGTGCCAGCAGCTTAGAGGGACTCTATGGCTACACCTTC. Amino acid sequence: CASSLEGLYGYTF.

V and J are TRBV5-1 and TRBJ1-4; D is possibly TRBD1 (6 bases). V was pared by 4 bases and J by 8 bases, with 18 bases between. Per germline, CDR1 SGHRS and CDR2 YFSETQ. The CDR3 totals 15 residues. CDR3 sequence (DNA): TGCGCCAGCAGCGCACCTTTCGGGGGCCCGGAAAAACTGTTTTTT. It codes for CASSAPFGGPEKLFF.

CDR3 DNA: TGTGCCACCTCCGACACCAACTATGGCTACACCTTC. Protein product: CATSDTNYGYTF. The chain joins TRBV19 to TRBJ1-2; the D is unclear. Germline V gene data show CDR1 as LNHDA and CDR2 as SQIVND (reference sequence). Trimming stripped 10 bases from V and 2 bases from J, with 11 bases between. The CDR3 sequence is 12 residues long.

The V gene is TRBV19, the J gene TRBJ2-5, with 10 bases lining up with TRBD2. CDR1 is LNHDA, CDR2 SQIVND, per germline (reference sequence). V was pared by 3 bases and J by 4 bases, with 8 bases of the junction left unmatched. CDR3 size: 16 residues. Written as DNA, the CDR3 is TGTGCCAGTAGTATTTTTACCGTAGCGGGAGGAGAGACCCAGTACTTC. It encodes CASSIFTVAGGETQYF.

The V call is TRBV28, the J call TRBJ2-7; TRBD2 agrees at 9 bases. The CDR3 loop spans 14 amino acids. J lost 5 bases, V lost 6 bases, and 8 bases had no gene match. Germline loops: CDR1 MDHEN, CDR2 SYDVKM. CDR3 protein: CASSLLAGGHEQYF. CDR3 in DNA: TGTGCCAGCAGCTTACTAGCGGGCGGCCACGAGCAGTACTTC.

This sequence joins TRBV7-8 and TRBJ1-4; possibly TRBD1 for D (6 bases). CDR3 length equals 16 residues. The V gene's germline CDR1 is SGHVS and CDR2 FQNEAQ. With 5 bases removed from V and 2 bases from J, the gap between germline ends came to 15 bases. Here the CDR3 DNA reads TGTGCCAGCAGCGGGTGGGGGGCGCTTACTAATGAAAAACTGTTTTTT. It yields the protein CASSGWGALTNEKLFF.

This chain connects TRBV13 to TRBJ2-3, with D perhaps assigned TRBD1 or TRBD2 (5 bases each). Germline CDR1 and CDR2: PRHDT and FYEKMQ (reference sequence). V was trimmed by 4 bases and J by 6 bases, leaving 14 bases between them. This CDR3 has 14 residues. The CDR3 reads CASSSSPGADTQYF. The DNA of the CDR3 is TGTGCCAGCAGCTCCTCCCCCGGGGCCGATACGCAGTATTTT.

The chain couples TRBV18 to TRBJ2-3; possibly TRBD1 or TRBD2 for D (5 bases each). This CDR3 contains 16 residues. V was shortened by 4 bases and J by 3 bases, with 17 bases between the two germline ends. Germline lookup yields CDR1 KGHSH and CDR2 LQKENI. This CDR3 reads CASSRPDMRGTDTQYF. The DNA for the CDR3 is TGTGCCAGCTCACGCCCGGACATGAGGGGAACAGATACGCAGTATTTT.

The chain has TRBV6-6 and TRBJ2-7, with 9 bases matching TRBD2. This CDR3 spans 15 amino acids. Losses at the gene ends were 5 bases for V and 2 bases for J; bases not matched to a gene: 7. CDR1 is MNHNY and CDR2 is SVGAGI in the germline V gene (reference sequence). The CDR3 reads CASSQLAGYAYEQYF. The CDR3, as DNA: TGTGCCAGCAGTCAACTAGCGGGCTACGCCTACGAGCAGTACTTC.

The chain combines TRBV7-6 with TRBJ1-2; D gene uncertain. The V and J ends lost 5 bases and 6 bases respectively, with 13 bases between them. The CDR3 loop spans 13 amino acids. CDR1 and CDR2 from the germline V gene are SGHVS and FNYEAQ. CDR3 DNA sequence: TGTGCCAGCAGCATTCGAGAAAGAGATGGCTACACCTTC. Protein product: CASSIRERDGYTF.

The V gene is TRBV27, the J gene TRBJ2-1; 7 bases are a match to TRBD1. The CDR3 has 19 residues. Per germline, CDR1 MNHEY and CDR2 SMNVEV (reference sequence). Trimming cost V 6 bases and J 2 bases; bases outside gene matches: 19. Here the CDR3 DNA reads TGTGCCAGCAGCCCCTTGGACAGGCTTCGCGTCCTCCCCTACAATGAGCAGTTCTTC. Protein: CASSPLDRLRVLPYNEQFF.

This chain connects TRBV7-7 to TRBJ2-1; TRBD1 matches at 7 bases. Per germline, CDR1 SSHAT and CDR2 FNYEAQ (reference sequence). J lost 5 bases, V lost 3 bases, and 16 bases had no gene match. CDR3 size: 18 residues. As DNA, the CDR3 is TGTGCCAGCAGCTTCCCGAATCCGGGACAGCGATCCAACAATGAGCAGTTCTTC. This gives the protein CASSFPNPGQRSNNEQFF. The full variable domain, completed using reference TRBV7-7 and TRBJ2-1, is GAGVSQSPRYKVTKRGQDVTLRCDPISSHATLYWYQQALGQGPEFLTYFNYEAQPDKSGLPSDRFSAERPEGSISTLTIQRTEQRDSAMYRCASSFPNPGQRSNNEQFFGPGTRLTVL.

This clone was counted a few times. The chain uses TRBV18 and TRBJ2-3; D remains ambiguous. V lost 2 bases to trimming and J lost 5 bases, with 14 bases between them. The germline V gene has CDR1 KGHSH and CDR2 LQKENI. This CDR3 is 15 amino acids long. The CDR3 spells CASSPSPDPGDTQYF. The CDR3 bases are TGTGCCAGCTCACCAAGTCCAGACCCTGGAGATACGCAGTATTTT.

This sequence joins TRBV9 and TRBJ2-1; 8 bases fit TRBD2. The germline gives CDR1 SGDLS, CDR2 YYNGEE. V was clipped by 0 bases and J by 7 bases; unmatched bases: 6. The CDR3 totals 15 residues. In nucleotides, the CDR3 is TGTGCCAGCAGCGTAGCCAGCGGGAGTTGGAATGAGCAGTTCTTC. As protein: CASSVASGSWNEQFF.

The gene calls are TRBV9 and TRBJ2-7; 12 bases are a match to TRBD2. Germline trimming cut 4 bases from V and 2 bases from J; bases unmatched to any gene: 4. The CDR3 covers 15 residues. Germline values: CDR1 SGDLS, CDR2 YYNGEE. CDR3 sequence reads: CASSPRTSGAYEQYF. DNA of the CDR3: TGTGCCAGCAGCCCCCGGACTAGCGGGGCCTACGAGCAGTACTTC.

The chain employs TRBV5-1 and TRBJ2-5; the match to TRBD2 covers 9 bases. The CDR3 has 16 amino acids. CDR1 is SGHRS and CDR2 is YFSETQ in the germline V gene. Trimming at V came to 0 bases and at J to 4 bases, leaving 7 bases not matched to a gene. The CDR3 region is CASSLVAGGPLETQYF. DNA for the CDR3: TGCGCCAGCAGCTTGGTGGCGGGAGGGCCTTTAGAGACCCAGTACTTC.

This clone was counted a single time. The chain couples TRBV28 to TRBJ1-5; the D gene is possibly TRBD1 (6 bases). Germline CDR1 MDHEN, CDR2 SYDVKM. The CDR3 contains 15 residues. Trimming pared 7 bases from V and 1 base from J, leaving 14 bases between. Written as DNA, the CDR3 is TGTGCCAGCACTAGGGGGGGCGGGAGCAATCAGCCCCAGCATTTT. Amino acids: CASTRGGGSNQPQHF.

The rearrangement links TRBV2 to TRBJ2-3, with D unclear. CDR3 size: 12 residues. Trimming took 2 bases from V and 4 from J, leaving 4 bases between them. Per the germline V gene, CDR1 is SNHLY and CDR2 is FYNNEI. The CDR3 DNA reads as TGTGCCAGCAGTGAAAGTCCAGATACGCAGTATTTT. Residues: CASSESPDTQYF.

This clone has more than one count but fewer than ten. This chain's CDR3 is CASSPFSGTRNNEQFF. In DNA, the CDR3 is TGTGCCAGCAGCCCGTTCTCCGGGACTAGAAACAATGAGCAGTTCTTC. The V and J genes are TRBV2 and TRBJ2-1, with 8 bases that match TRBD2. CDR1 and CDR2 (germline): SNHLY, FYNNEI. V trimming: 6 bases; J trimming: 5 bases; junction bases outside the gene matches: 12. This CDR3 contains 16 residues.

V is TRBV7-2 and J is TRBJ2-3; the D is unclear. Germline CDR1 is SGHTA and CDR2 is FQGNSA. This CDR3 region has 14 residues. Trimming pared 5 bases from V and 3 bases from J, leaving 12 bases between. The CDR3 here is CASSLERRTDTQYF. The DNA for the CDR3 is TGTGCCAGCAGCCTAGAACGAAGGACAGATACGCAGTATTTT.